This TCR beta chain was recorded in a study of pediatric ulcerative colitis. General study points: Clonal expansions reduced rectal repertoire diversity in acute severe colitis. Blood-rectal clonal overlap within each person was significantly higher in ulcerative colitis patients than controls.

Sequencing depth was up to 500,000 reads per sample. Measured with immunoSEQ multiplex PCR; TCRdb has only the in-frame clones, and not every one. The repertoire holds tens of thousands of clones, over 70% seen once, with around 9.2% in the top ten. Comment on this clone: Its antigen remains unknown.

The rectum was sampled with one to two pinch biopsies at colonoscopy. The CDR3 loop spans 15 amino acids. After removal of 0 bases from V and 4 bases from J, the junction contained 8 bases not matched to a gene. Germline assignment: CDR1 GTSNPN and CDR2 SVGIG (reference sequence). V and J are TRBV30 and TRBJ1-1; 7 nucleotides align to TRBD1. The TCR comes from a boy aged 5-17 years with severe ulcerative colitis. Sequencing input: gut tissue. The CDR3 sequence: CAWSVRGGTATEAFF. CDR3 DNA: TGTGCCTGGAGTGTACGAGGGGGCACTGCCACTGAAGCTTTCTTT.